The 12 T cell receptor beta chains listed next were all sequenced from one sample in a study of blood T cell repertoires in COVID-19. The table came from immunoSEQ multiplex PCR; TCRdb's copy has only in-frame clones and leaves some out. There are around 170,000 clones in the sample; around two thirds occur only once, and 3% lies in the top ten. The sample comprised peripheral blood. The receptors stem from a woman older than 75 with acute or convalescent COVID-19.

The chain employs TRBV2 and TRBJ1-1; 12 nucleotides agree with TRBD1. Losses at the gene ends were 5 bases for V and 6 bases for J; bases not matched to a gene: 10. Germline V gives CDR1 SNHLY, CDR2 FYNNEI. The CDR3 is made up of 16 amino acids. CDR3 sequence (DNA): TGTGCCAGCAGTTCAACCTCCGGGACAGGGGGCGCTGAAGCTTTCTTT. Amino acid sequence: CASSSTSGTGGAEAFF.

In DNA, the CDR3 is TGTGCCAGCAGTTCCCCAGGGACAGGGGGTACCTACGAGCAGTACTTC. Translating it yields CASSSPGTGGTYEQYF. The chain employs TRBV28 and TRBJ2-7; 11 bases align to TRBD1. This CDR3 has 16 residues. V lost 4 bases and J lost 2; bases outside the gene matches: 7. Germline values: CDR1 MDHEN, CDR2 SYDVKM.

This chain's CDR3 is CASSENEGLFPQHF. The CDR3 DNA follows: TGTGCCAGCAGTGAAAACGAGGGTCTGTTTCCCCAGCATTTT. The chain has TRBV2 and TRBJ1-5; D ambiguous. Germline lookup yields CDR1 SNHLY and CDR2 FYNNEI. Trimming pared 2 bases from V and 10 bases from J, leaving 15 bases between. The CDR3 contains 14 residues.

This chain uses TRBV2 with TRBJ2-1; 7 positions match TRBD2. CDR1 and CDR2 (germline): SNHLY, FYNNEI. This CDR3 contains 15 residues. V lost 0 bases and J lost 10; bases outside the gene matches: 9. CDR3 amino acids: CASSEAPATLAEQFF. For the CDR3, the DNA is TGTGCCAGCAGTGAAGCCCCCGCCACACTAGCGGAGCAGTTCTTC.

The CDR3 spells CASAPVGANEKLFF. The CDR3 DNA is TGTGCCAGCGCCCCTGTAGGAGCTAATGAAAAACTGTTTTTT. The chain carries TRBV7-9 and TRBJ1-4; D is unclear. V was pared by 8 bases and J by 3 bases, with 13 bases between. CDR3 size: 14 residues. Per germline, CDR1 SEHNR and CDR2 FQNEAQ (reference sequence). The whole variable domain, filled in from reference TRBV7-9 and TRBJ1-4, reads DTGVSQNPRHKITKRGQNVTFRCDPISEHNRLYWYRQTLGQGPEFLTYFQNEAQLEKSRLLSDRFSAERPKGSFSTLEIQRTEQGDSAMYLCASAPVGANEKLFFGSGTQLSVL.

In its sample, this clone was seen a few times. V usage is TRBV18 and J usage is TRBJ2-1; D possibly corresponds to TRBD2 (6 bases). With 3 bases removed from V and 4 bases from J, the gap between germline ends came to 16 bases. CDR1 and CDR2 (germline): KGHSH, LQKENI. This CDR3 has 16 residues. Here the CDR3 DNA reads TGTGCCAGCTCACCTAGACTAGTACAGCCATACAATGAGCAGTTCTTC. Encoded protein: CASSPRLVQPYNEQFF. The variable domain in full, completed from reference TRBV18 and TRBJ2-1, reads NAGVMQNPRHLVRRRGQEARLRCSPMKGHSHVYWYRQLPEEGLKFMVYLQKENIIDESGMPKERFSAEFPKEGPSILRIQQVVRGDSAAYFCASSPRLVQPYNEQFFGPGTRLTVL.

The chain combines TRBV15 with TRBJ2-3; D call uncertain. Trimming removed 0 bases from V and 0 bases from J, with 7 bases in between. The CDR3 runs to 15 residues. Germline CDR1 and CDR2: LNHNV and YYDKDF (reference sequence). The chain's CDR3 is CATSRDGSSTDTQYF. The CDR3 DNA reads TGTGCCACCAGCAGAGACGGGTCTAGCACAGATACGCAGTATTTT.

V and J are TRBV19 and TRBJ2-7; TRBD1 aligns across 7 bases. Germline V gene data show CDR1 as LNHDA and CDR2 as SQIVND (reference sequence). This CDR3 has 15 residues. The J segment lost 6 bases and the V segment lost 3 bases, leaving 11 bases of the junction unmatched. The CDR3 region has the DNA TGTGCCAGTAGTATCACAGGGGCGGTAAAATTCGAGCAGTACTTC. Translation gives CASSITGAVKFEQYF.

The chain combines TRBV5-1 with TRBJ2-7, with 7 bases fitting TRBD1. The CDR3 is made up of 16 amino acids. V gave up 0 bases and J gave up 1 base; unmatched junction bases: 7. CDR1 and CDR2 (germline): SGHRS, YFSETQ. CDR3 sequence: CASSLAGDSLSYEQYF. The DNA of the CDR3 is TGCGCCAGCAGCTTGGCCGGGGACAGTTTGTCCTACGAGCAGTACTTC.

The chain joins TRBV27 to TRBJ1-1, with TRBD1 matching 11 bases. The V gene's germline CDR1 is MNHEY and CDR2 SMNVEV (reference sequence). CDR3 length equals 17 residues. V lost 6 bases, J lost 5 bases, and 14 bases stayed unmatched. CDR3 sequence reads: CASSRTPTGTGGTEAFF. CDR3 DNA sequence: TGTGCCAGCAGCCGTACGCCAACCGGGACAGGGGGAACTGAAGCTTTCTTT.

As DNA, the CDR3 is TGTGCCAGCAGTTACTCTGCGGGGGTCCAAGAGACCCAGTACTTC. It translates to CASSYSAGVQETQYF. The J gene is TRBJ2-5, the V gene TRBV6-5, with 7 bases identical to TRBD2. V trimming: 0 bases; J trimming: 1 base; junction bases outside the gene matches: 2. This CDR3 spans 15 amino acids. Germline V gene lookup returns CDR1 MNHEY and CDR2 SVGAGI.

A remark on this clone: Other nucleotide sequences in the sample specify the same CDR3. The chain is built from TRBV28 and TRBJ2-7, with D perhaps TRBD1 (6 bases). Germline CDR1 MDHEN, CDR2 SYDVKM. V was cut by 6 bases and J by 1 base, with 10 bases left in between. The CDR3 covers 13 residues. CDR3 amino acids: CASSWGQSYEQYF. In DNA form, the CDR3 reads TGTGCCAGCAGCTGGGGGCAGTCCTACGAGCAGTACTTC.